The 20 T cell receptor beta chains below all came from one sample that was sequenced in a study of blood T cell repertoires in COVID-19. Sequenced by immunoSEQ multiplex PCR; TCRdb stores in-frame clones only, minus some. The sample holds roughly 250,000 clones; 70% to 90% are singletons and the top ten take under 2.5%. What was sequenced was PBMCs or T cells enriched from blood (not recorded which). Receptors originate from a woman aged 50 to 60 who had recovered from COVID-19.

This clone occurred a few times. The chain carries TRBV4-1 and TRBJ1-6, with D possibly matching TRBD1 (5 bases). The CDR3 has 18 amino acids. Trimming removed 0 bases from V and 3 bases from J, with 15 bases in between. Germline loops: CDR1 MGHRA, CDR2 YSYEKL. CDR3 loop: CASSQDGGFRLYNSPLHF. The CDR3 DNA is TGCGCCAGCAGCCAAGATGGGGGGTTCCGTCTCTATAATTCACCCCTCCACTTT.

The chain combines TRBV5-1 with TRBJ2-5; D is uncertain. Germline CDR1 reads SGHRS; CDR2 reads YFSETQ. With 0 bases removed from V and 5 bases from J, the gap between germline ends came to 8 bases. CDR3 length: 13 amino acids. The CDR3 DNA sequence: TGCGCCAGCAGCTTGGCTGCGGAGGAGACCCAGTACTTC. Encoded protein: CASSLAAEETQYF.

This clone showed up just once. The rearrangement links TRBV5-1 to TRBJ2-7, with D tentatively TRBD1 (5 bases). With 4 bases removed from V and 3 bases from J, the gap between germline ends came to 14 bases. Germline values: CDR1 SGHRS, CDR2 YFSETQ. This CDR3 has 14 residues. In DNA form, the CDR3 reads TGCGCCAGCAGCCCCGACAAGGGGATCTACGAGCAGTACTTC. As protein: CASSPDKGIYEQYF.

V and J are TRBV10-3 and TRBJ1-3; 9 bases line up with TRBD1. Germline assignment: CDR1 ENHRY and CDR2 SYGVKD. The CDR3 consists of 16 residues. Losses at the gene ends were 3 bases for V and 0 bases for J; bases not matched to a gene: 3. CDR3 protein: CAISDTGGTSGNTIYF. CDR3 sequence (DNA): TGTGCCATCAGTGATACAGGGGGCACCTCTGGAAACACCATATATTTT.

The chain carries TRBV10-3 and TRBJ2-3, with 11 bases identical to TRBD2. After removal of 5 bases from V and 6 bases from J, the junction contained 7 bases not matched to a gene. Germline V gene data show CDR1 as ENHRY and CDR2 as SYGVKD. The CDR3 totals 15 residues. The CDR3 nucleotides read TGTGCCATCAGTTCCGGGACTAGCGGTAGGGATACGCAGTATTTT. Protein: CAISSGTSGRDTQYF.

This clone has a handful of counts. The rearrangement links TRBV4-1 to TRBJ2-7; D is possibly TRBD1 (5 bases). The CDR3 sequence is 15 residues long. V was pared by 4 bases and J by 0 bases, with 13 bases between. Germline V gene sequence: CDR1 MGHRA, CDR2 YSYEKL. The DNA of the CDR3 is TGCGCCAGCAGCCCCTGGACATCGGACTCCTACGAGCAGTACTTC. It codes for CASSPWTSDSYEQYF.

J is TRBJ1-2 and V is TRBV19, with TRBD1 matching 7 bases. J gave up 2 bases and V 7 bases, and 7 bases lay outside the gene matches. The germline gives CDR1 LNHDA, CDR2 SQIVND (reference sequence). The CDR3 covers 14 residues. CDR3 residues: CASTPGGSNYGYTF. CDR3 coding DNA: TGTGCCAGTACCCCAGGGGGATCCAACTATGGCTACACCTTC. Based on the CDR3 plus reference TRBV19 and TRBJ1-2, the full variable domain is DGGITQSPKYLFRKEGQNVTLSCEQNLNHDAMYWYRQDPGQGLRLIYYSQIVNDFQKGDIAEGYSVSREKKESFPLTVTSAQKNPTAFYLCASTPGGSNYGYTFGSGTRLTVV.

V is TRBV2 and J is TRBJ2-5, with D possibly matching TRBD2 (6 bases). Between the trimmed V and J ends, which lost 1 base and 5 bases, there was a span of 17 bases. The CDR3 consists of 16 residues. Germline V lookup: CDR1 SNHLY, CDR2 FYNNEI. CDR3 in amino acids: CASSEEAGGAGETQYF. CDR3 DNA: TGTGCCAGCAGTGAAGAAGCAGGCGGCGCGGGGGAGACCCAGTACTTC.

This clone was detected only a few times. The chain uses TRBV7-9 and TRBJ2-1; the match to TRBD1 covers 7 bases. This CDR3 is built from 14 residues. J lost 5 bases, V lost 0 bases, and 1 base had no gene match. The germline CDR1 and CDR2 sequences are SEHNR and FQNEAQ (reference sequence). The CDR3 nucleotides read TGTGCCAGCAGCTTAGCTACAGGGGACAATGAGCAGTTCTTC. Protein sequence: CASSLATGDNEQFF.

The V and J genes are TRBV15 and TRBJ1-2, with D unclear. The ends were cut back, 3 bases at V and 0 bases at J, with 11 bases in the middle. This CDR3 contains 15 residues. Per the germline V gene, CDR1 is LNHNV and CDR2 is YYDKDF (reference sequence). CDR3: CATSRLSGSNYGYTF. DNA of the CDR3: TGTGCCACCAGCAGGCTAAGCGGTTCTAACTATGGCTACACCTTC.

The V gene is TRBV3-1 (or the pseudogene TRBV3-2), the J gene TRBJ2-7; TRBD2 is a possible D gene (6 bases). The germline V gene encodes CDR1 LGHDT and CDR2 YNNKEL (reference sequence). Trimming removed 1 base from V and 4 bases from J, with 8 bases in between. The CDR3 has 13 amino acids. CDR3 amino acids: CASSQGSGYEQYF. The CDR3 DNA is TGTGCCAGCAGCCAAGGGAGCGGGTACGAGCAGTACTTC.

V usage is TRBV5-1 and J usage is TRBJ1-2, with D possibly TRBD1 on 5 matching bases. Trimming shortened V by 0 bases and J by 8 bases, and 20 bases separated the two germline ends. CDR3 length: 16 amino acids. The V gene's germline CDR1 is SGHRS and CDR2 YFSETQ. The CDR3 region is CASSLVGPRGVGGYTF. The CDR3 region has the DNA TGCGCCAGCAGCTTGGTAGGCCCTCGGGGGGTAGGCGGCTACACCTTC.

V and J are TRBV2 and TRBJ1-2; D remains unclear. CDR3 length: 12 amino acids. Per germline, CDR1 SNHLY and CDR2 FYNNEI. V was trimmed by 2 bases and J by 7 bases, leaving 8 bases between them. The CDR3: CASSESRGGYTF. CDR3 nucleotides: TGTGCCAGCAGTGAAAGTAGAGGTGGCTACACCTTC.

The rearrangement links TRBV28 to TRBJ2-7; 14 nucleotides align to TRBD2. Per the germline V gene, CDR1 is MDHEN and CDR2 is SYDVKM. Germline trimming cut 5 bases from V and 3 bases from J; bases unmatched to any gene: 15. The CDR3 runs 19 residues. CDR3 sequence: CASSEQVGTSGRSNYEQYF. CDR3 bases: TGTGCCAGCAGTGAGCAGGTGGGGACTAGCGGGAGATCCAACTACGAGCAGTACTTC.

Only a few counts were recorded for this clone. Within the sample, other DNA sequences also encode this same CDR3. The V call is TRBV5-1, the J call TRBJ1-5, with a possible D match to TRBD1 (5 bases). The CDR3 runs 14 residues. Trimming took off 0 bases at V and 2 bases at J, with 6 bases between the two ends. CDR1 and CDR2 from the germline V gene are SGHRS and YFSETQ. This CDR3 reads CASSLEGGNQPQHF. CDR3 DNA: TGCGCCAGCAGCTTGGAAGGGGGCAATCAGCCCCAGCATTTT.

The J gene is TRBJ2-3, the V gene TRBV10-3, with a possible D match to TRBD2 (6 bases). Trimming removed 7 bases from V and 5 bases from J, with 10 bases in between. The CDR3 contains 12 residues. CDR1 and CDR2 from the germline V gene are ENHRY and SYGVKD. The CDR3 here is CAIMGLKDTQYF. DNA of the CDR3: TGTGCCATCATGGGACTTAAAGATACGCAGTATTTT.

The chain has TRBV5-1 and TRBJ2-7; 8 nucleotides align to TRBD2. The V and J ends lost 4 bases and 2 bases, in that order; junction bases with no gene match: 8. CDR1 is SGHRS, CDR2 YFSETQ, per germline. The CDR3 length is 15 residues. CDR3 nucleotides: TGCGCCAGCAGCCCGGGAGGGACACCGACCTACGAGCAGTACTTC. This translates into CASSPGGTPTYEQYF.

V usage is TRBV19 and J usage is TRBJ2-7; D is unresolved. Per the germline V gene, CDR1 is LNHDA and CDR2 is SQIVND (reference sequence). The CDR3 covers 15 residues. V lost 11 bases and J 2 bases, leaving 22 bases between the germline ends. CDR3 region: CASKPRHIFTYEQYF. CDR3 sequence (DNA): TGTGCCTCTAAGCCCCGACACATTTTCACCTACGAGCAGTACTTC.

The genes are TRBV3-1 (or the pseudogene TRBV3-2) and TRBJ1-4; D possibly corresponds to TRBD1 (5 bases). Germline CDR1 LGHDT, CDR2 YNNKEL (reference sequence). This CDR3 has 14 residues. V was shortened by 0 bases and J by 7 bases, with 9 bases between the two germline ends. The CDR3: CASSQDGGGEKLFF. DNA of the CDR3: TGTGCCAGCAGCCAAGATGGGGGGGGTGAAAAACTGTTTTTT.

Only one count was recorded for this clone. This chain connects TRBV10-3 to TRBJ2-7, with D possibly being TRBD2 (6 bases). The CDR3 has 13 amino acids. V was pared by 0 bases and J by 3 bases, with 6 bases between. CDR1 ENHRY and CDR2 SYGVKD come from the germline V gene. CDR3 DNA sequence: TGTGCCATCAGTGAGTCGGAGGGCTACGAGCAGTACTTC. It yields the protein CAISESEGYEQYF.